This T cell receptor beta chain was captured by sequencing in a study of T cells in Graves' hyperthyroidism and ophthalmopathy. Uncontrolled infection, other autoimmune disease, pregnancy or lactation barred patients from enrollment. The CDR3 spans 15 residues. Germline lookup yields CDR1 MNHNS and CDR2 SASEGT. The V gene lost 10 bases and the J gene lost 5 bases, with 23 bases spanning the gap. The source material, RNA transcripts, was used to amplify TCR beta CDR3 regions. First-round RT-PCR with HTBI primers amplified the TCR CDR3 region. One entry per CDR3 protein, called by TCRdb with MiXCR from the multiplex PCR reads. The table records approximately 620,000 distinct CDR3 sequences, roughly 15% of them present only once.

This rearrangement joins TRBV6-1 to TRBJ1-2; maybe TRBD1 (5 bases). The receptor was isolated from a middle-aged woman with Graves' ophthalmopathy. The sample comprised blood. The CDR3 protein is CATIPPGLHLYGYTF. The CDR3 nucleotides are TGTGCCACCATCCCACCGGGACTGCACTTATATGGCTACACCTTC.